Each of the 10 T cell receptor beta chains below was sequenced from the same sample in a study of somatic mutations in cytotoxic T cells in rheumatoid arthritis. Assay used: immunoSEQ multiplex PCR; TCRdb lists only in-frame clones, some missing. The data show 9,500 to 13,000 clones, with around three quarters seen just once and roughly a third held by the top ten. The sample was CD8+ T cells sorted from blood. These receptors were obtained from an adult with rheumatoid arthritis.

This clone appeared once. The V call is TRBV2, the J call TRBJ2-7, with D perhaps given as TRBD1 or TRBD2 (5 bases each). From germline, CDR1 is SNHLY and CDR2 FYNNEI. Trimming left V 4 bases short and J 4 bases short, with 14 bases between. The CDR3 length is 14 residues. The CDR3 DNA reads as TGTGCCAGCAGTGTTCCCAGGGCGGGTTACGAGCAGTACTTC. It translates to CASSVPRAGYEQYF.

The chain carries TRBV4-2 and TRBJ2-7, with D unclear. CDR3 length: 14 residues. CDR1 is LGHNA, CDR2 YNFKEQ, per germline. The V gene lost 0 bases and the J gene lost 3 bases, with 9 bases spanning the gap. CDR3 residues: CASSQEEINYEQYF. The CDR3 DNA reads as TGTGCCAGCAGCCAAGAGGAGATCAACTACGAGCAGTACTTC.

The chain employs TRBV7-9 and TRBJ2-7; 9 nucleotides match TRBD1. Germline V lookup: CDR1 SEHNR, CDR2 FQNEAQ (reference sequence). The CDR3 consists of 14 residues. V trimming: 6 bases; J trimming: 6 bases; junction bases outside the gene matches: 9. The DNA of the CDR3 is TGTGCCAGCAGAAGGACAGGGGATGCCAGCGAGCAGTACTTC. Translating gives CASRRTGDASEQYF.

A few counts support this clone. The rearrangement uses TRBV20-1 and TRBJ2-1; 7 nucleotides match TRBD1. The germline V gene has CDR1 DFQATT and CDR2 SNEGSKA (reference sequence). The CDR3 has 11 amino acids. V dropped 3 bases and J dropped 7; count of bases not matched to a gene: 0. The CDR3 region is CSASRGNEQFF. As DNA, the CDR3 is TGCAGTGCTAGCAGGGGGAATGAGCAGTTCTTC.

This sequence joins TRBV5-1 and TRBJ2-1; TRBD2 agrees at 11 bases. V shed 2 bases, J shed 7 bases, and the junction held 5 bases outside the gene matches. Germline V gives CDR1 SGHRS, CDR2 YFSETQ. CDR3 length: 15 amino acids. In DNA form, the CDR3 reads TGCGCCAGCAGCTTACTAGCGGGAGTTATTAATGAGCAGTTCTTC. Its translation is CASSLLAGVINEQFF.

This chain links TRBV28 with TRBJ2-5, with D possibly called TRBD1 or TRBD2 (5 bases each). CDR3 length equals 16 residues. V shed 3 bases and J shed 1 base, with 15 bases lying between them. CDR1 and CDR2 (germline): MDHEN, SYDVKM. CDR3 protein: CASSFSGTASQETQYF. For the CDR3, the DNA is TGTGCCAGCAGTTTCTCCGGGACCGCTAGCCAAGAGACCCAGTACTTC.

The chain carries TRBV5-1 and TRBJ1-1; 12 nucleotides agree with TRBD1. Germline values: CDR1 SGHRS, CDR2 YFSETQ. Trimming removed 4 bases from V and 4 bases from J; junction bases left unmatched: 11. This CDR3 comprises 17 residues. CDR3 bases: TGCGCCAGCAGCCCCCGGGACAGGGGGCGCAAAGTCACTGAAGCTTTCTTT. Protein product: CASSPRDRGRKVTEAFF.

The V gene is TRBV29-1, the J gene TRBJ2-3, with a weak D call TRBD1 (5 bases). Germline CDR1 reads SQVTM; CDR2 reads ANQGSEA. CDR3 length: 15 amino acids. The V gene lost 3 bases and the J gene lost 3 bases, with 16 bases spanning the gap. The CDR3 is CSVDIQGSRTDTQYF. The DNA for the CDR3 is TGCAGCGTTGACATTCAGGGATCCCGGACAGATACGCAGTATTTT.

The chain couples TRBV6-5 to TRBJ2-1; 9 positions agree with TRBD2. The CDR3 consists of 16 residues. The V gene end was trimmed by 4 bases and the J gene end by 3 bases; junction bases not matched to a gene: 7. Germline V gene sequence: CDR1 MNHEY, CDR2 SVGAGI. CDR3 nucleotides: TGTGCCAGCAGTTTGTCTAGCGGGGCCCTCTACAATGAGCAGTTCTTC. It codes for CASSLSSGALYNEQFF.

This clone occurred a few times. The chain uses TRBV7-6 and TRBJ2-7; 7 bases map to TRBD1. CDR1 and CDR2 from the germline V gene are SGHVS and FNYEAQ. J lost 3 bases, V lost 5 bases, and 4 bases had no gene match. The CDR3 spans 13 residues. Written as DNA, the CDR3 is TGTGCCAGCAGCATGGGACAGAACTACGAGCAGTACTTC. Translating it yields CASSMGQNYEQYF.